This is a list of T cell receptor beta chains from one sample in a study of shared clonotypes between healthy human individuals. Profiled with immunoSEQ multiplex PCR; TCRdb holds only in-frame clones, not every one. The sample shows about 1 million clones, roughly 80% of them seen only once. Sequencing input: memory CD4+ T cells sorted from blood. The origin of the receptors is a man younger than 35 in good health. The CDR3 runs from the conserved cysteine through the conserved F or W. A D gene is named only where the DNA matches it firmly. The listing skips clone size in some rows; elsewhere it reads once, few, many or a size class.

>TRBJ1-5|NA|TRBV10-2|NA
TGCGCCAGCAGTGAGAGGCACCTTTATAGCAATCAGCCCCAGCATTTT
CASSERHLYSNQPQHF
>TRBJ2-5|NA|TRBV5-4|TRBD2
TGTGCCAGCAGCGCTCCCAGCGGGGGATTTCAAGAGACCCAGTACTTC
CASSAPSGGFQETQYF
>TRBJ1-5|NA|TRBV19|NA
TGTGCCATACTACCCGAACACCAGACATTGAAGGGTCAGCCCCAGCATTTT
CAILPEHQTLKGQPQHF
>TRBJ2-7|few|TRBV11-2|NA
TGTGCCAGCAGCCACCAAGGGCCGTACGAGCAGTACTTC
CASSHQGPYEQYF
>TRBJ1-2|NA|TRBV7-2|NA
TGTGCCAGCAGCTTAGAAAGACAGAGTTATGGCTACACCTTC
CASSLERQSYGYTF
>TRBJ2-7|NA|TRBV11-2|NA
TGTGCCAGCAGCCTAGACGGCTACGAGCAGTACTTC
CASSLDGYEQYF
>TRBJ1-5|NA|TRBV7-2|NA
TGTGCCAGCAGCATTAGGGGAAATCAGCCCCAGCATTTT
CASSIRGNQPQHF
>TRBJ1-1|NA|TRBV28|NA
TGTGCCAGCAGGGGAGGAAGATTGAACACTGAAGCTTTCTTT
CASRGGRLNTEAFF
>TRBJ1-2|NA|TRBV5-6|TRBD1
TGTGCCAGCAGCCCGAGGGACAGGGAGAACTATGGCTACACCTTC
CASSPRDRENYGYTF
>TRBJ1-6|NA|TRBV9|NA
TGTGCCAGCAGCGTAGACGCTAAGCCACCCCTCCACTTT
CASSVDAKPPLHF
>TRBJ2-2|few|TRBV9|TRBD1
TGTGCCAGCAGCTCTCAGAGATCGGGACAGTTCACGAACACCGGGGAGCTGTTTTTT
CASSSQRSGQFTNTGELFF
>TRBJ1-2|few|TRBV2|NA
TGTGCCAGCAAGCAGGGGCTGGGCTATGGCTACACCTTC
CASKQGLGYGYTF
>TRBJ2-7|NA|TRBV30|NA
TGTGCCTGGAGTGTAGCTCAATCTCACGAGCAGTACTTC
CAWSVAQSHEQYF
>TRBJ1-1|NA|TRBV15|NA
TGTGCCACCAGCGGACTCACGGAGAAGAGGGAAGCTTTCTTT
CATSGLTEKREAFF
>TRBJ2-5|NA|TRBV7-8|NA
TGTGCCAGCAGCTTAGTCGCGGCCCCCGGGGAGACCCAGTACTTC
CASSLVAAPGETQYF
>TRBJ1-6|many|TRBV6-6|TRBD1
TGTGCCAGCGGGACAGGGTATAATTCACCCCTCCACTTT
CASGTGYNSPLHF
>TRBJ2-1|many|TRBV11-2|NA
TGTGCCAGCAGGAGACCCTTTGTCAGGGGGGACAATGAGCAGTTCTTC
CASRRPFVRGDNEQFF
>TRBJ2-1|NA|TRBV11-2|NA
TGTGCCAGCAGCTTAGGGGGTCTTACCTCCCACAATGAGCAGTTCTTC
CASSLGGLTSHNEQFF
>TRBJ1-3|NA|TRBV5-1|NA
TGCGCCAGCAGCTTGGACAGGAGCTCTGGAAACACCATATATTTT
CASSLDRSSGNTIYF
>TRBJ2-7|NA|TRBV14|NA
TGTGCCAGCAGCTTTCGGACTGCTTCCGAGCAGTACTTC
CASSFRTASEQYF
>TRBJ1-5|many|TRBV18|NA
TGTGCCAGCTCGCCCGGGGGCGATCAGCCCCAGCATTTT
CASSPGGDQPQHF
>TRBJ1-2|NA|TRBV19|NA
TGTGCCAGTAGCCCTATCGCTAACTATGGCTACACCTTC
CASSPIANYGYTF
>TRBJ2-2|NA|TRBV19|TRBD1
TGTGCCAGTCGGACAGGGGGTCACACCGGGGAGCTGTTTTTT
CASRTGGHTGELFF
>TRBJ1-1|NA|TRBV11-2|TRBD1
TGTGCCAGCAGCTGGCAGGGGGCTGGCACTGAAGCTTTCTTT
CASSWQGAGTEAFF
>TRBJ1-3|few|TRBV19|NA
TGTGCCAGTAGGGAGACTGGAAACACCATATATTTT
CASRETGNTIYF
>TRBJ2-5|NA|TRBV5-1|NA
TGCGCCAGCAGCTTGGGCTCGACAGGAGGGAGAGAGACCCAGTACTTC
CASSLGSTGGRETQYF